What follows are 21 T cell receptor beta chains derived from one specimen sequenced in a study of blood T cell repertoires in COVID-19. Produced via immunoSEQ multiplex PCR; TCRdb's table is partial and in-frame only. The table lists under 450,000 clones, more than 75% of them singletons. What was sequenced was PBMCs or T cells enriched from blood (not recorded which). The origin of the receptors is a woman in her twenties or thirties who had recovered from COVID-19.

This chain joins TRBV2 and TRBJ1-3, with D uncertain. Germline V gives CDR1 SNHLY, CDR2 FYNNEI. V was clipped by 1 base and J by 2 bases, with 6 bases between them. This CDR3 comprises 14 residues. The CDR3 bases are TGTGCCAGCAGTGAAGGAGGAACTGGAAACACCATATATTTT. Protein: CASSEGGTGNTIYF.

The chain combines TRBV6-5 with TRBJ1-1, with D possibly matching TRBD1 (6 bases). V was cut by 0 bases and J by 3 bases, with 11 bases left in between. The CDR3 contains 15 residues. The germline V gene encodes CDR1 MNHEY and CDR2 SVGAGI. The CDR3 protein is CASSYSGARYTEAFF. Written as DNA, the CDR3 is TGTGCCAGCAGTTACTCGGGGGCCAGGTACACTGAAGCTTTCTTT.

This chain links TRBV15 with TRBJ1-1; D unresolved. The V gene lost 0 bases and the J gene lost 0 bases, with 14 bases spanning the gap. The CDR3 runs 17 residues. The germline V gene has CDR1 LNHNV and CDR2 YYDKDF (reference sequence). This chain's CDR3 is CATSRDEEDPLNTEAFF. The CDR3 DNA reads TGTGCCACCAGCAGAGATGAGGAGGACCCGCTGAACACTGAAGCTTTCTTT.

The chain links TRBV10-3 to TRBJ1-5, with D tentatively TRBD1 (6 bases). The CDR3 is made up of 13 amino acids. The V end lost 10 bases, the J end lost 4 bases, and 14 bases lay between the germline ends. The germline gives CDR1 ENHRY, CDR2 SYGVKD. CDR3 in DNA: TGTGCCACCGCGGCACAGGGAAATCAGCCCCAGCATTTT. It is translated as CATAAQGNQPQHF.

The V call is TRBV18, the J call TRBJ2-7; 9 bases line up with TRBD1. In germline, CDR1 is KGHSH, CDR2 LQKENI. Germline trimming cut 6 bases from V and 2 bases from J; bases unmatched to any gene: 5. This CDR3 is 14 amino acids long. In DNA, the CDR3 is TGTGCCAGCTCTCTGAGGACAGGGGCCTACGAGCAGTACTTC. Its translation: CASSLRTGAYEQYF.

The chain uses TRBV27 and TRBJ1-1; possible D gene TRBD1, 5 bases. This CDR3 has 14 amino acids. With 4 bases removed from V and 4 bases from J, the gap between germline ends came to 13 bases. Germline CDR1 is MNHEY and CDR2 is SMNVEV (reference sequence). CDR3 bases: TGTGCCAGCAGTTATTCCGGGGGTACCACTGAAGCTTTCTTT. Translation: CASSYSGGTTEAFF.

The V and J genes are TRBV5-4 and TRBJ1-2, with 7 positions matching TRBD1. The junction had 1 base not matched to a gene; V was cut back by 2 bases and J by 3 bases. This CDR3 is 13 amino acids long. Germline CDR1 and CDR2: SGHNT and YYREEE (reference sequence). CDR3 DNA: TGTGCCAGCAGCTTCGGGACAGACTATGGCTACACCTTC. The encoded protein is CASSFGTDYGYTF.

The chain joins TRBV6-5 to TRBJ2-1; no firm D call. The germline V gene encodes CDR1 MNHEY and CDR2 SVGAGI. V dropped 5 bases and J dropped 8 bases, with 13 bases sitting between them. CDR3 length equals 13 residues. CDR3 nucleotide sequence: TGTGCCAGCAGTACCCTACCTAGTTATGAGCAGTTCTTC. Translation: CASSTLPSYEQFF.

The chain combines TRBV11-1 with TRBJ1-1; D is possibly TRBD1 (5 bases). CDR1 is SGHAT, CDR2 FQDESV, per germline (reference sequence). The CDR3 length is 16 residues. V was shortened by 7 bases and J by 1 base, with 19 bases between the two germline ends. DNA for the CDR3: TGTGCCAGCACGGGGGGGAGCCCCCTACGGAACACTGAAGCTTTCTTT. Translation: CASTGGSPLRNTEAFF.

The genes are TRBV28 and TRBJ2-3, with D perhaps matching TRBD2 (6 bases). V lost 6 bases, J lost 0 bases, and 16 bases lay in between. Germline assignment: CDR1 MDHEN and CDR2 SYDVKM. This CDR3 contains 16 residues. Written as DNA, the CDR3 is TGTGCCAGCAGCCCTTCTGGGGAGGCGAGCACAGATACGCAGTATTTT. As protein: CASSPSGEASTDTQYF.

The chain joins TRBV10-3 to TRBJ2-1, with 13 bases lining up with TRBD2. Per germline, CDR1 ENHRY and CDR2 SYGVKD. J lost 11 bases, V lost 6 bases, and 10 bases had no gene match. CDR3 length: 15 residues. CDR3 loop: CAIRGTSGAARQQFF. The DNA for the CDR3 is TGTGCCATCAGGGGGACTAGCGGGGCTGCTAGGCAGCAGTTCTTC.

The chain uses TRBV7-9 and TRBJ1-2; D call uncertain. This CDR3 contains 13 residues. Germline V lookup: CDR1 SEHNR, CDR2 FQNEAQ (reference sequence). The germline V and J ends were trimmed by 1 base and 4 bases, with 7 bases remaining between them. The CDR3 here is CASSLVNSYGYTF. The CDR3 DNA is TGTGCCAGCAGCTTAGTAAACAGCTATGGCTACACCTTC.

The V call is TRBV7-3, the J call TRBJ2-1; TRBD1 matches at 10 bases. V gave up 5 bases and J gave up 4 bases; unmatched junction bases: 11. Per the germline V gene, CDR1 is SGHTA and CDR2 is FQGTGA. This CDR3 spans 17 amino acids. The CDR3 nucleotides are TGTGCCAGCAGCCCTAATCCGGGACAGGGGTCATACAATGAGCAGTTCTTC. Its translation: CASSPNPGQGSYNEQFF. Drawing the rest from reference TRBV7-3 and TRBJ2-1, the complete variable domain is GAGVSQTPSNKVTEKGKYVELRCDPISGHTALYWYRQSLGQGPEFLIYFQGTGAADDSGLPNDRFFAVRPEGSVSTLKIQRTERGDSAVYLCASSPNPGQGSYNEQFFGPGTRLTVL.

The V call is TRBV3-1 (or the pseudogene TRBV3-2), the J call TRBJ1-2, with no clear D. The V end was cut by 0 bases, the J end by 7 bases, with 9 bases between. Germline lookup yields CDR1 LGHDT and CDR2 YNNKEL (reference sequence). This CDR3 region has 13 residues. CDR3 in DNA: TGTGCCAGCAGCCAAGATGGCAGGTCTGGCTACACCTTC. This codes for CASSQDGRSGYTF.

Remarks on this clone: Additional DNA sequences in this sample encode the identical CDR3. J is TRBJ2-3 and V is TRBV7-3, with TRBD2 matching over 7 bases. The length of the CDR3 is 15 residues. Looked up from germline, CDR1 is SGHTA and CDR2 is FQGTGA. V lost 2 bases, J lost 1 base, and 3 bases stayed unmatched. CDR3 region: CASSLRRGGTDTQYF. CDR3 coding DNA: TGTGCCAGCAGCTTACGTCGGGGGGGCACAGATACGCAGTATTTT.

This clone has a handful of counts. The chain recombines TRBV2 with TRBJ2-2; maybe TRBD2 (6 bases). Germline CDR1 SNHLY, CDR2 FYNNEI. V lost 6 bases to trimming and J lost 7 bases, with 18 bases between them. The CDR3 has 15 amino acids. CDR3 coding DNA: TGTGCCAGCAGCACTAGACTAGGGCGGGGCGGGGAGCTGTTTTTT. This gives the protein CASSTRLGRGGELFF.

J is TRBJ2-7 and V is TRBV7-2, with 13 bases identical to TRBD2. Germline trimming cut 2 bases from V and 6 bases from J; bases unmatched to any gene: 7. The CDR3 has 16 residues. Germline values: CDR1 SGHTA, CDR2 FQGNSA. This CDR3 reads CASSLYTSGGVSEQYF. For the CDR3, the DNA is TGTGCCAGCAGCTTATATACTAGCGGGGGGGTCTCCGAGCAGTACTTC.

This sequence joins TRBV7-8 and TRBJ2-7; D perhaps matches TRBD2 (6 bases). V lost 3 bases and J lost 0, with 12 bases in between. The CDR3 runs 15 residues. Germline CDR1 reads SGHVS; CDR2 reads FQNEAQ. In DNA, the CDR3 is TGTGCCAGCAGCTTCGGGCGGGGTTACTCCTACGAGCAGTACTTC. Amino acids: CASSFGRGYSYEQYF.

The chain combines TRBV28 with TRBJ1-1; 7 bases map to TRBD1. This CDR3 region has 14 residues. Germline V gives CDR1 MDHEN, CDR2 SYDVKM. Germline trimming cut 7 bases from V and 6 bases from J; bases unmatched to any gene: 11. Here the CDR3 DNA reads TGTGCCAGCACCCCCGACAGGGAGATAGCTGAAGCTTTCTTT. It specifies CASTPDREIAEAFF.

The V call is TRBV4-1, the J call TRBJ1-3; a possible D gene is TRBD1 (6 bases). The germline CDR1 and CDR2 sequences are MGHRA and YSYEKL. The V end lost 1 base, the J end lost 0 bases, and 10 bases lay between the germline ends. The CDR3 spans 16 residues. This CDR3 reads CASSQGTAYSGNTIYF. In nucleotides, the CDR3 is TGCGCCAGCAGCCAAGGGACAGCCTACTCTGGAAACACCATATATTTT.

The chain carries TRBV19 and TRBJ2-2; 8 nucleotides match TRBD2. Germline V CDR1 and CDR2: LNHDA, SQIVND (reference sequence). With V trimmed by 1 base and J by 7 bases, 11 bases remained unmatched. The CDR3 runs 17 residues. The CDR3 region is CASSIVARGGHGGELFF. CDR3 sequence (DNA): TGTGCCAGTAGTATAGTAGCACGGGGGGGCCACGGCGGGGAGCTGTTTTTT.